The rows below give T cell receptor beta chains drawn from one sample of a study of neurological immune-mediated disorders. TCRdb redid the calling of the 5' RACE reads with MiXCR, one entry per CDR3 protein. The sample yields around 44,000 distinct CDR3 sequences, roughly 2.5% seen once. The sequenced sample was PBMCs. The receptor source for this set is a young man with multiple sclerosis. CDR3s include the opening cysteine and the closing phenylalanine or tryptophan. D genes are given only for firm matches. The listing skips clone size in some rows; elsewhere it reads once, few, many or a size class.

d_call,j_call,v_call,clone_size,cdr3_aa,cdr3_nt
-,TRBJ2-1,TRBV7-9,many,CASSLDINEQFF,TGTGCCAGCAGCTTAGATATTAATGAGCAGTTCTTC
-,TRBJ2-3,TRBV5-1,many,CASSLESGTDTQYF,TGCGCCAGCAGCTTGGAGTCGGGCACTGATACGCAGTATTTT
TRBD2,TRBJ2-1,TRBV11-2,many,CASSLPSRGGAISSYNEQFF,TGTGCCAGCAGCTTACCCTCTCGGGGAGGGGCGATTAGCTCCTACAATGAGCAGTTCTTC
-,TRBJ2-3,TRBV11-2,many,CASSLGTVKSTDTQYF,TGTGCCAGCAGCTTAGGAACCGTTAAAAGCACAGATACGCAGTATTTT
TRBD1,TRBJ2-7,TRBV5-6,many,CASRTGTGAHEQYF,TGTGCCAGCAGGACCGGGACAGGGGCCCACGAGCAGTACTTC
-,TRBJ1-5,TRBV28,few,CASLRGAKPQHF,TGTGCCAGTTTGCGGGGGGCGAAGCCCCAGCATTTT
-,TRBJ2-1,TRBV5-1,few,CASTKDSYNEQFF,TGCGCCAGCACGAAAGACAGTTACAATGAGCAGTTCTTC
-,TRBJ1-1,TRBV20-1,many,CSATPSVNTEAFF,TGCAGTGCTACTCCAAGCGTGAACACTGAAGCTTTCTTT
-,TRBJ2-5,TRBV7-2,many,CASSFTGAGETQYF,TGTGCCAGCAGCTTTACGGGGGCAGGTGAGACCCAGTACTTC
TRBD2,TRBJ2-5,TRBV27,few,CASSGWPPTSGSGETQYF,TGTGCCAGCAGTGGATGGCCTCCGACTAGCGGGAGTGGGGAGACCCAGTACTTC
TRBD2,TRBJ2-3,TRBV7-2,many,CASSHYSSGSRTDTQYF,TGTGCCAGCAGCCATTACTCTAGCGGGAGTAGGACAGATACGCAGTATTTT
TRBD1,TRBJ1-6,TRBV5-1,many,CASSLGQLISPLHF,TGCGCCAGCAGCCTGGGACAGCTTATCTCACCCCTCCACTTT
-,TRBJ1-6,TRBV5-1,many,CASSLFGNNSPLHF,TGCGCCAGCAGCTTGTTCGGTAATAATTCACCCCTCCACTTT
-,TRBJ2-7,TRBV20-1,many,CSANFNIYEQYF,TGCAGTGCTAACTTCAATATCTACGAGCAGTACTTC
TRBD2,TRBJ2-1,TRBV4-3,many,CASSQSSGDYNEQFF,TGCGCCAGCAGCCAATCTAGCGGGGACTACAATGAGCAGTTCTTC
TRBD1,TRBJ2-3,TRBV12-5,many,CASGLVRGYGSNRTDTQYF,TGTGCTAGTGGTTTGGTCAGGGGGTACGGGTCTAATCGCACAGATACGCAGTATTTT
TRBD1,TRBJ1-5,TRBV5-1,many,CASSTNGDRVNQPQHF,TGCGCCAGCAGCACCAACGGGGACAGGGTCAATCAGCCCCAGCATTTT
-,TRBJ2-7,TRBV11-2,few,CVSSPGILGEQYF,TGTGTCAGCAGCCCGGGCATCTTAGGCGAGCAGTACTTC
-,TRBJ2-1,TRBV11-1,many,CASSLRSGSPKVNEQFF,TGTGCCAGCAGCCTCAGGTCGGGCAGTCCTAAGGTCAATGAGCAGTTCTTC
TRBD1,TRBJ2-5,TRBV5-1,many,CASSAVHGTDQETQYF,TGCGCCAGCAGCGCAGTGCACGGGACAGACCAAGAGACCCAGTACTTC
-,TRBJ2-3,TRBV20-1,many,CSASLGVDTQYF,TGCAGTGCGTCCCTTGGGGTTGATACGCAGTATTTT
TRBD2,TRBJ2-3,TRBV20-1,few,CSASQGLAVGDTQYF,TGCAGTGCTAGTCAGGGACTAGCGGTGGGAGATACGCAGTATTTT
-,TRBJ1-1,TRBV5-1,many,CASSLIGVAEAFF,TGCGCCAGCAGCTTGATTGGCGTGGCTGAAGCTTTCTTT
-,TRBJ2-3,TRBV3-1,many,CASSQDFGADTQYF,TGTGCCAGCAGCCAAGATTTCGGCGCAGATACGCAGTATTTT
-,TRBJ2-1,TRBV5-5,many,CASSKDSPSYNEQFF,TGTGCCAGCAGCAAGGACAGTCCCTCCTACAATGAGCAGTTCTTC
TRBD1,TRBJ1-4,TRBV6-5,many,CASSFSGGKLFF,TGTGCCAGCAGTTTCTCAGGGGGAAAACTGTTTTTT
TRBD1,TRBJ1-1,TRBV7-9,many,CASSQDRGGTEAFF,TGTGCCAGCAGCCAAGACAGGGGTGGTACTGAAGCTTTCTTT
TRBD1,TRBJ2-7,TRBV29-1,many,CSVGTGGSYEQYF,TGCAGCGTTGGAACAGGGGGGTCCTACGAGCAGTACTTC
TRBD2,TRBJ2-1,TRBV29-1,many,CSVEGLAGGLDNEQFF,TGCAGCGTTGAAGGACTAGCGGGAGGCCTGGACAATGAGCAGTTCTTC
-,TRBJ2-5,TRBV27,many,CASSAETGKPQETQYF,TGTGCCAGCAGTGCGGAGACTGGTAAACCTCAAGAGACCCAGTACTTC
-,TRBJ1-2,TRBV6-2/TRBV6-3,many,CASSQLAADYGYTF,TGTGCCAGCAGTCAGTTGGCCGCCGACTATGGCTACACCTTC
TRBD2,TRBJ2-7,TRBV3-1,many,CASSQEISGNRAYEQYF,TGTGCCAGCAGCCAAGAAATTAGCGGGAATAGGGCCTACGAGCAGTACTTC
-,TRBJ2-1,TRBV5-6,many,CASSLEVLVQSYNEQFF,TGTGCCAGCAGCTTGGAGGTATTAGTACAGTCTTACAATGAGCAGTTCTTC
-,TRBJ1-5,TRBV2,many,CASSPDSNQPQHF,TGTGCCAGCAGTCCCGATAGCAATCAGCCCCAGCATTTT
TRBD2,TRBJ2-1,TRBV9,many,CASSVDGSGNYNEQFF,TGTGCCAGCAGCGTAGATGGTAGCGGGAACTACAATGAGCAGTTCTTC
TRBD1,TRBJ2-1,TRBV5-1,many,CASSLGTGPSNEQFF,TGCGCCAGCAGCTTAGGGACAGGCCCCAGTAATGAGCAGTTCTTC
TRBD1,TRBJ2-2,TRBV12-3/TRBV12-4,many,CASSSGTGGFGELFF,TGTGCCAGCAGTTCCGGGACAGGGGGGTTCGGGGAGCTGTTTTTT
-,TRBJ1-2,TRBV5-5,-,CASNPSSYESNYGYTF,TGTGCCAGCAATCCCTCTTCTTACGAGTCTAACTATGGCTACACCTTC
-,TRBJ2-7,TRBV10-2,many,CATQVPASSYEQYF,TGCGCCACCCAGGTCCCCGCTAGCTCCTACGAGCAGTACTTC
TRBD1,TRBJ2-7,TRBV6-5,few,CASSYPGQNYEQYF,TGTGCCAGCAGTTACCCGGGACAGAACTACGAGCAGTACTTC
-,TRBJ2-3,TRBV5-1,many,CASSLAQDTDTQYF,TGCGCCAGCAGCTTGGCCCAGGACACAGATACGCAGTATTTT
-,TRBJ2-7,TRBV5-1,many,CASSTNNQVKRPYF,TGCGCCAGCAGCACGAACAACCAGGTCAAACGGCCGTACTTC
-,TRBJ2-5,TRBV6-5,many,CASSYSARRETQYF,TGTGCCAGCAGTTACTCGGCCCGACGCGAGACCCAGTACTTC
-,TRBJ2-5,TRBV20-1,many,CSARAQVGETQYF,TGCAGTGCTAGAGCACAGGTGGGAGAGACCCAGTACTTC
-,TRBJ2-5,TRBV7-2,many,CASSPTLETQYF,TGTGCCAGCAGCCCGACTCTGGAGACCCAGTACTTC
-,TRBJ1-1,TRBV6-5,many,CASSSLGQGTMNTEAFF,TGTGCCAGCAGTAGCCTGGGGCAGGGGACTATGAACACTGAAGCTTTCTTT
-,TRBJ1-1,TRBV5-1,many,CASSLETGGGTEAFF,TGCGCCAGCAGCTTGGAGACCGGGGGAGGCACTGAAGCTTTCTTT
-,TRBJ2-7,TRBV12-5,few,CASGHGQQGSMEQYF,TGTGCTAGTGGTCACGGACAGCAGGGGAGTATGGAGCAGTACTTC